This passage covers 8 T cell receptor beta chains from one sample sequenced in a study of cytomegalovirus exposure and HLA in healthy donors. The PCR ran on 60 Vbeta and 13 Jbeta primers. The assay was immunoSEQ multiplex PCR, and TCRdb's table has in-frame clones only and misses some. The data show some 190,000 clones, more than 70% seen once. The specimen sequenced was PBMCs. All receptors come from a woman between 35 and 50 years old in good health and CMV-seronegative.

With regard to this clone: Other DNA sequences within the sample encode an identical CDR3. This chain joins TRBV5-1 and TRBJ1-6; D possibly corresponds to TRBD1 (6 bases). V was cut by 4 bases and J by 8 bases, with 10 bases left in between. Germline assignment: CDR1 SGHRS and CDR2 YFSETQ. This CDR3 is built from 13 residues. The CDR3 loop reads CASSLEGDSPLHF. CDR3 in DNA: TGCGCCAGCAGCCTGGAGGGGGATTCACCCCTCCACTTT. The full variable domain, rest sourced from reference TRBV5-1 and TRBJ1-6, is KAGVTQTPRYLIKTRGQQVTLSCSPISGHRSVSWYQQTPGQGLQFLFEYFSETQRNKGNFPGRFSGRQFSNSRSEMNVSTLELGDSALYLCASSLEGDSPLHFGNGTRLTVT.

The sample holds one count of this clone. The chain is built from TRBV7-3 and TRBJ2-1, with a possible D match to TRBD1 (6 bases). The germline gives CDR1 SGHTA, CDR2 FQGTGA. V was cut by 4 bases and J by 2 bases, with 12 bases left in between. This CDR3 region has 15 residues. This chain's CDR3 is CASSSDRATYNEQFF. In DNA, the CDR3 is TGTGCCAGCAGCTCGGACAGAGCTACCTACAATGAGCAGTTCTTC.

V is TRBV11-2 and J is TRBJ2-1; weak D call: TRBD2 (5 bases). CDR1 and CDR2 from the germline V gene are SGHAT and FQNNGV. The V end was cut by 6 bases, the J end by 15 bases, with 21 bases between. CDR3 size: 13 residues. The CDR3 sequence is CASSPREGYYPFF. The DNA of the CDR3 is TGTGCCAGCAGTCCAAGAGAGGGCTATTATCCGTTCTTC.

This chain connects TRBV5-1 to TRBJ2-1; TRBD1 matches 9 bases. CDR1 SGHRS and CDR2 YFSETQ come from the germline V gene. J gave up 5 bases and V 3 bases, and 6 bases lay outside the gene matches. There are 15 residues in the CDR3. This chain's CDR3 is CASSSGQGGHNEQFF. The CDR3 coding sequence is TGCGCCAGCAGCTCGGGACAGGGAGGCCACAATGAGCAGTTCTTC.

This clone was picked up one time. At the DNA level, this CDR3 is encoded by other sequences in the same sample as well. V gene TRBV7-9 combines with J gene TRBJ1-1, with a tentative D call TRBD1 (5 bases). Trimming removed 1 base at V and 4 bases at J, with 10 bases between. Germline CDR1 is SEHNR and CDR2 is FQNEAQ (reference sequence). The CDR3 is 14 amino acids. In DNA, the CDR3 is TGTGCCAGCAGCTTAGGGGGCTTGAGCACTGAAGCTTTCTTT. Its protein product is CASSLGGLSTEAFF. The whole variable domain, filled in from reference TRBV7-9 and TRBJ1-1, reads DTGVSQNPRHKITKRGQNVTFRCDPISEHNRLYWYRQTLGQGPEFLTYFQNEAQLEKSRLLSDRFSAERPKGSFSTLEIQRTEQGDSAMYLCASSLGGLSTEAFFGQGTRLTVV.

This rearrangement joins TRBV2 to TRBJ1-4; no clear D gene. This CDR3 spans 15 amino acids. Between the trimmed V and J ends, which lost 2 bases and 3 bases, there was a span of 10 bases. In germline, CDR1 is SNHLY, CDR2 FYNNEI. The CDR3 region is CASSEKVGPNEKLFF. DNA of the CDR3: TGTGCCAGCAGTGAAAAGGTTGGGCCTAATGAAAAACTGTTTTTT.

The chain has TRBV5-1 and TRBJ2-1; D is undetermined. This CDR3 is built from 14 residues. Trimming shortened V by 4 bases and J by 5 bases, and 13 bases separated the two germline ends. CDR1 is SGHRS, CDR2 YFSETQ, per germline. The CDR3 DNA sequence: TGCGCCAGCAGCCCCGTGGCGGAAAACAATGAGCAGTTCTTC. It encodes CASSPVAENNEQFF.

This clone is a singleton in its sample. V usage is TRBV18 and J usage is TRBJ1-2; D is possibly TRBD1 (5 bases). Germline CDR1 and CDR2: KGHSH and LQKENI. The length of the CDR3 is 15 residues. V was clipped by 3 bases and J by 0 bases, with 11 bases between them. This CDR3 reads CASSPVAGTNYGYTF. DNA of the CDR3: TGTGCCAGCTCACCCGTGGCAGGGACTAACTATGGCTACACCTTC.